Below are 25 T cell receptor beta chains sequenced from a single sample in a study of cytomegalovirus exposure and HLA in healthy donors. With 60 Vbeta and 13 Jbeta primers, the PCR was carried out. Profiled with immunoSEQ multiplex PCR; TCRdb holds only in-frame clones, not every one. The table shows 120,000 to 150,000 clones, with around three quarters occurring only once. Sequenced input: PBMCs. The receptors derive from a middle-aged man in good health and CMV-seropositive.

V gene TRBV28 combines with J gene TRBJ2-3, with TRBD2 matching 7 bases. Trimming cost V 2 bases and J 8 bases; bases outside gene matches: 4. The CDR3 extends over 13 amino acids. Germline lookup yields CDR1 MDHEN and CDR2 SYDVKM. CDR3 in DNA: TGTGCCAGCAGTTTAGGGGGGGAAGTTACGCAGTATTTT. Its protein product is CASSLGGEVTQYF.

The V gene is TRBV5-1, the J gene TRBJ2-3, with 8 positions matching TRBD2. This CDR3 has 15 residues. The ends lost 4 bases at V and 5 bases at J; junction bases unmatched: 9. Germline lookup yields CDR1 SGHRS and CDR2 YFSETQ. The CDR3: CASSAGLEGIDTQYF. The CDR3, as DNA: TGCGCCAGCAGCGCGGGACTAGAAGGCATAGATACGCAGTATTTT.

This chain connects TRBV5-4 to TRBJ1-6; no clear D. The germline CDR1 and CDR2 sequences are SGHNT and YYREEE (reference sequence). V lost 0 bases and J 0 bases, leaving 13 bases between the germline ends. The CDR3 length is 18 residues. CDR3 loop: CASSLVPLRGSYNSPLHF. CDR3 nucleotides: TGTGCCAGCAGCTTGGTTCCACTTAGAGGCTCCTATAATTCACCCCTCCACTTT.

J is TRBJ2-1 and V is TRBV29-1; maybe TRBD2 (7 bases). Trimming removed 4 bases from V and 6 bases from J, with 13 bases in between. CDR1 and CDR2 (germline): SQVTM, ANQGSEA. This CDR3 contains 13 residues. The CDR3 spells CSVVPGEGNEQFF. The CDR3 DNA is TGCAGCGTTGTACCAGGGGAGGGCAATGAGCAGTTCTTC.

The gene calls are TRBV5-1 and TRBJ1-3; D is ambiguous. The CDR3 sequence is 13 residues long. Germline V gives CDR1 SGHRS, CDR2 YFSETQ. The V end lost 3 bases, the J end lost 8 bases, and 12 bases lay between the germline ends. The chain's CDR3 is CASSYWATDTIYF. As DNA, the CDR3 is TGCGCCAGCAGCTACTGGGCGACCGACACCATATATTTT.

The genes are TRBV2 and TRBJ1-5; D is possibly TRBD1 (6 bases). Trimming took 6 bases from V and 7 from J, leaving 16 bases between them. The CDR3 extends over 14 amino acids. Germline V lookup: CDR1 SNHLY, CDR2 FYNNEI. The CDR3 here is CASRENGGAQPQHF. In DNA form, the CDR3 reads TGTGCCAGCAGAGAGAACGGGGGGGCCCAGCCCCAGCATTTT.

This chain joins TRBV7-6 and TRBJ2-7, with 9 positions matching TRBD1. The V gene's germline CDR1 is SGHVS and CDR2 FNYEAQ. V shed 5 bases, J shed 3 bases, and the junction held 5 bases outside the gene matches. The CDR3 is 14 amino acids. This chain's CDR3 is CASSLGTGLYEQYF. The CDR3 coding sequence is TGTGCCAGCAGCCTAGGGACAGGGCTCTACGAGCAGTACTTC.

CDR3 DNA: TGTGCCAGCGGGGGGGGGACAAGTTTTAGGTTCTTC. It specifies CASGGGTSFRFF. The chain uses TRBV2 and TRBJ2-1; TRBD2 is a possible D gene (7 bases). The germline CDR1 and CDR2 sequences are SNHLY and FYNNEI. V lost 8 bases to trimming and J lost 15 bases, with 20 bases between them. CDR3 length: 12 residues.

The CDR3 loop reads CASSEQVSNTEAFF. CDR3 nucleotide sequence: TGTGCCAGCTCAGAACAGGTGTCGAACACTGAAGCTTTCTTT. The chain uses TRBV18 and TRBJ1-1; tentatively, D is TRBD1 (5 bases). V lost 5 bases and J lost 1, with 11 bases in between. The CDR3 extends over 14 amino acids. CDR1 KGHSH and CDR2 LQKENI come from the germline V gene.

The V call is TRBV18, the J call TRBJ2-3; 9 nucleotides line up with TRBD2. The CDR3 runs to 16 residues. Trimming cost V 3 bases and J 1 base; bases outside gene matches: 5. From germline, CDR1 is KGHSH and CDR2 LQKENI. CDR3 loop: CASSPMASGGTDTQYF. CDR3 nucleotide sequence: TGTGCCAGCTCACCTATGGCTAGCGGGGGCACAGATACGCAGTATTTT. The variable domain in full, with the rest retrieved from reference TRBV18 and TRBJ2-3, is NAGVMQNPRHLVRRRGQEARLRCSPMKGHSHVYWYRQLPEEGLKFMVYLQKENIIDESGMPKERFSAEFPKEGPSILRIQQVVRGDSAAYFCASSPMASGGTDTQYFGPGTRLTVL.

The chain is built from TRBV5-8 and TRBJ2-6, with unresolved D. This CDR3 contains 15 residues. Germline V lookup: CDR1 SGHTS, CDR2 YDEGEE. V lost 1 base and J 0 bases, leaving 5 bases between the germline ends. The CDR3 sequence is CASSLRVSGANVLTF. The CDR3 DNA reads as TGTGCCAGCAGCTTGAGAGTCTCTGGGGCCAACGTCCTGACTTTC. Variable domain in full (rest from reference TRBV5-8 and TRBJ2-6): EAGVTQSPTHLIKTRGQQATLRCSPISGHTSVYWYQQALGLGLQFLLWYDEGEERNRGNFPPRFSGRQFPNYSSELNVNALELEDSALYLCASSLRVSGANVLTFGAGSRLTVL.

This chain uses TRBV29-1 with TRBJ2-7; D possibly corresponds to TRBD2 (6 bases). Between the trimmed V and J ends, which lost 4 bases and 6 bases, there was a span of 13 bases. Germline loops: CDR1 SQVTM, CDR2 ANQGSEA. The CDR3 covers 12 residues. Here the CDR3 reads CSVVFQGGEQYF. The CDR3 DNA sequence: TGCAGCGTTGTTTTTCAGGGAGGCGAGCAGTACTTC.

This clone was counted many times. This chain joins TRBV7-9 and TRBJ1-4; 7 bases are shared with TRBD1. Germline CDR1 SEHNR, CDR2 FQNEAQ (reference sequence). The CDR3 is made up of 15 amino acids. Trimming at V came to 5 bases and at J to 4 bases, leaving 7 bases not matched to a gene. CDR3 bases: TGTGCCAGCAGCGAAAGGACAGGCCTTAATGAAAAACTGTTTTTT. Protein sequence: CASSERTGLNEKLFF.

CDR3 in DNA: TGTGCCAGCACCATCCTTTTTAACAGAGAAAACACCATATATTTT. Translation: CASTILFNRENTIYF. The J gene is TRBJ2-2, the V gene TRBV6-1; D gene uncertain. Gene TRBJ1-3 matches the end of the DNA better, so the J call may be wrong. The CDR3 covers 15 residues. Germline CDR1 reads MNHNS; CDR2 reads SASEGT.

The chain recombines TRBV5-4 with TRBJ1-1; D gene unclear. This CDR3 spans 14 amino acids. V gave up 4 bases and J gave up 0 bases, with 10 bases separating them. CDR1 is SGHNT and CDR2 is YYREEE in the germline V gene (reference sequence). CDR3 bases: TGTGCCAGCAGCAAGACAAACATGAACACTGAAGCTTTCTTT. It translates to CASSKTNMNTEAFF. The entire variable domain, with the rest obtained from reference TRBV5-4 and TRBJ1-1, is as follows: ETGVTQSPTHLIKTRGQQVTLRCSSQSGHNTVSWYQQALGQGPQFIFQYYREEENGRGNFPPRFSGLQFPNYSSELNVNALELDDSALYLCASSKTNMNTEAFFGQGTRLTVV.

This chain connects TRBV4-3 to TRBJ1-1; D may be TRBD1 (5 bases). Germline values: CDR1 LGHNA, CDR2 YSLEER. Trimming pared 0 bases from V and 4 bases from J, leaving 9 bases between. The CDR3 loop spans 14 amino acids. CDR3 DNA sequence: TGCGCCAGCAGCCAAGATATGGGGGGCACTGAAGCTTTCTTT. This translates into CASSQDMGGTEAFF.

V usage is TRBV7-9 and J usage is TRBJ2-7; 9 nucleotides match TRBD1. Germline V CDR1 and CDR2: SEHNR, FQNEAQ (reference sequence). V trimming: 4 bases; J trimming: 6 bases; junction bases outside the gene matches: 7. The CDR3 totals 14 residues. In nucleotides, the CDR3 is TGTGCCAGCAGCTCGAAGACAGGGGGGGCCGAGCAGTACTTC. Amino acids: CASSSKTGGAEQYF. The variable domain in full, with the rest retrieved from reference TRBV7-9 and TRBJ2-7, is DTGVSQNPRHKITKRGQNVTFRCDPISEHNRLYWYRQTLGQGPEFLTYFQNEAQLEKSRLLSDRFSAERPKGSFSTLEIQRTEQGDSAMYLCASSSKTGGAEQYFGPGTRLTVT.

This CDR3 reads CAWSIEGVGRPNQPQHF. Written as DNA, the CDR3 is TGTGCCTGGAGTATAGAAGGGGTAGGGAGGCCGAATCAGCCCCAGCATTTT. The chain recombines TRBV30 with TRBJ1-5; D possibly corresponds to TRBD1 (5 bases). V was trimmed by 2 bases and J by 4 bases, leaving 21 bases between them. The CDR3 runs 17 residues. Germline assignment: CDR1 GTSNPN and CDR2 SVGIG (reference sequence).

Only a few counts were recorded for this clone. This sequence joins TRBV4-3 and TRBJ2-2; D gene ambiguous. Looked up from germline, CDR1 is LGHNA and CDR2 is YSLEER. This CDR3 is built from 20 residues. The V end lost 1 base, the J end lost 1 base, and 22 bases lay between the germline ends. The CDR3 nucleotides read TGCGCCAGCAGCCAAGTTTTATCGGCCGCGGCTACAAAGAACACCGGGGAGCTGTTTTTT. Translating it yields CASSQVLSAAATKNTGELFF.

This chain joins TRBV6-6 and TRBJ2-7; D uncertain. Germline V CDR1 and CDR2: MNHNY, SVGAGI (reference sequence). V lost 4 bases and J 3 bases, leaving 13 bases between the germline ends. The CDR3 has 14 residues. CDR3 nucleotide sequence: TGTGCCAGCAGTTCGGATCCGACTGGCTACGAGCAGTACTTC. Translation gives CASSSDPTGYEQYF.

The chain couples TRBV11-2 to TRBJ2-7, with 8 nucleotides matching TRBD1. Losses at the gene ends were 1 base for V and 4 bases for J; bases not matched to a gene: 9. Germline V gene lookup returns CDR1 SGHAT and CDR2 FQNNGV. The CDR3 contains 16 residues. The chain's CDR3 is CASSLAPDRDIYEQYF. The CDR3 DNA sequence: TGTGCCAGCAGCTTAGCCCCGGACAGGGATATTTACGAGCAGTACTTC. Together with reference TRBV11-2 and TRBJ2-7, the CDR3 gives the full variable domain: EAGVAQSPRYKIIEKRQSVAFWCNPISGHATLYWYQQILGQGPKLLIQFQNNGVVDDSQLPKDRFSAERLKGVDSTLKIQPAKLEDSAVYLCASSLAPDRDIYEQYFGPGTRLTVT.

V usage is TRBV19 and J usage is TRBJ1-5, with D perhaps TRBD1 (5 bases). Germline V gives CDR1 LNHDA, CDR2 SQIVND (reference sequence). The CDR3 is 13 residues long. Trimming removed 11 bases at V and 7 bases at J, with 18 bases between. Here the CDR3 DNA reads TGTGCCGCATCCCCGCGGGGGAGGCAGCCCCAGCATTTT. Translated, it gives CAASPRGRQPQHF.

The rearrangement uses TRBV7-9 and TRBJ2-7; D is ambiguous. Trimming shortened V by 2 bases and J by 6 bases, and 11 bases separated the two germline ends. The CDR3 runs 13 residues. Germline V CDR1 and CDR2: SEHNR, FQNEAQ (reference sequence). The CDR3 here is CASSLSVLGEQYF. For the CDR3, the DNA is TGTGCCAGCAGCTTATCGGTCCTCGGCGAGCAGTACTTC. Looking up the rest from reference TRBV7-9 and TRBJ2-7 gives the full variable domain: DTGVSQNPRHKITKRGQNVTFRCDPISEHNRLYWYRQTLGQGPEFLTYFQNEAQLEKSRLLSDRFSAERPKGSFSTLEIQRTEQGDSAMYLCASSLSVLGEQYFGPGTRLTVT.

The chain has TRBV7-2 and TRBJ2-1; weak D call: TRBD1 (5 bases). Germline values: CDR1 SGHTA, CDR2 FQGNSA. The CDR3 loop spans 18 amino acids. V gave up 2 bases and J gave up 0 bases, with 17 bases separating them. The CDR3 DNA follows: TGTGCCAGCAGCTTACCCGCCCCCCTGGGGCGCTCCTACAATGAGCAGTTCTTC. This codes for CASSLPAPLGRSYNEQFF.

The chain combines TRBV19 with TRBJ2-3; maybe TRBD1 (5 bases). The V gene's germline CDR1 is LNHDA and CDR2 SQIVND (reference sequence). The CDR3 extends over 15 amino acids. The germline V and J ends were trimmed by 3 bases and 5 bases, with 15 bases remaining between them. The CDR3 sequence: CASSMGLRFIDTQYF. The CDR3 DNA reads TGTGCCAGTAGTATGGGGCTCAGGTTCATAGATACGCAGTATTTT.